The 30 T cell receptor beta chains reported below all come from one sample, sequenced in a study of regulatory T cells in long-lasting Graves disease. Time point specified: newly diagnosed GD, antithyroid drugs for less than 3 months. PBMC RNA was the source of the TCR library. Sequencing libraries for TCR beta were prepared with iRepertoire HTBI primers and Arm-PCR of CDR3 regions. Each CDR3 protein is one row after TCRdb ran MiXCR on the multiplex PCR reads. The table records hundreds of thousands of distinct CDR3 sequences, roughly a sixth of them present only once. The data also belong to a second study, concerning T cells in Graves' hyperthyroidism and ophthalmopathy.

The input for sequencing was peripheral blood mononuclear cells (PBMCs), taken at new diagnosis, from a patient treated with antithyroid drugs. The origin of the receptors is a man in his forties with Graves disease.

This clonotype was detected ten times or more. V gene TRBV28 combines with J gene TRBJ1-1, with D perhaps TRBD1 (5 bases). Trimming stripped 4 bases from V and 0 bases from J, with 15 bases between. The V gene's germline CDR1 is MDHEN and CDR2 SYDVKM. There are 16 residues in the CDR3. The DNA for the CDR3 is TGTGCCAGCAGTTACGGGGCTTTTGAGATGAACACTGAAGCTTTCTTT. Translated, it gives CASSYGAFEMNTEAFF.

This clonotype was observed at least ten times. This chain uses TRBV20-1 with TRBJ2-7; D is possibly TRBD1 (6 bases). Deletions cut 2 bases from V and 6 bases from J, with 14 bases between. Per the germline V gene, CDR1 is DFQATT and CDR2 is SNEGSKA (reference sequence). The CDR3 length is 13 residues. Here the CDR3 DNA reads TGCAGTGCTAGACGGGCCGGGGACATCGAGCAGTACTTC. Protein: CSARRAGDIEQYF.

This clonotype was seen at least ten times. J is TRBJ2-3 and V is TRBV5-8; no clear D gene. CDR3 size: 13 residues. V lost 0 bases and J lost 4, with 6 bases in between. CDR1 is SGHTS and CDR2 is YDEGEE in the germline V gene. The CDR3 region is CASSLEGSDTQYF. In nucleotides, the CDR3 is TGTGCCAGCAGCTTGGAAGGTTCAGATACGCAGTATTTT.

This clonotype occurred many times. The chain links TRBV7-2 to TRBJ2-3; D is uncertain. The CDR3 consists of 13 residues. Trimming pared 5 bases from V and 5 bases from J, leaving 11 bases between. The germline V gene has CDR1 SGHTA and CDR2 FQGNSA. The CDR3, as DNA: TGTGCCAGCAGCAGAGGCTGGGGAGATACGCAGTATTTT. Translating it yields CASSRGWGDTQYF.

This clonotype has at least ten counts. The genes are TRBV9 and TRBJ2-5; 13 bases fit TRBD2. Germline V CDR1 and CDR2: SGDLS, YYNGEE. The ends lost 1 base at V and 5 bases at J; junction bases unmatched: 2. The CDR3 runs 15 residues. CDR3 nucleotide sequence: TGTGCCAGCAGCGTAACTAGCGGGGGGGCGGAGACCCAGTACTTC. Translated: CASSVTSGGAETQYF.

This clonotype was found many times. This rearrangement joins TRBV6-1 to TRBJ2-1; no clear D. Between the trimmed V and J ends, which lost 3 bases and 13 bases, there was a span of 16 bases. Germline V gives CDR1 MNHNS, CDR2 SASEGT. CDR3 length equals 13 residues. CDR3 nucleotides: TGTGCCAGCAGTGATCTCGGGCAGGTGGGACAGTTCTTC. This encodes CASSDLGQVGQFF.

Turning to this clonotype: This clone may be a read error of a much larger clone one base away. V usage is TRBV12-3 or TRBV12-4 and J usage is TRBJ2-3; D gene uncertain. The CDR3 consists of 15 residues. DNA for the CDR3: TGTGCCAGCAGCGTAGCCGGGCCGAGCACAGATACGCAGTGTTTT. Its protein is CASSVAGPSTDTQCF.

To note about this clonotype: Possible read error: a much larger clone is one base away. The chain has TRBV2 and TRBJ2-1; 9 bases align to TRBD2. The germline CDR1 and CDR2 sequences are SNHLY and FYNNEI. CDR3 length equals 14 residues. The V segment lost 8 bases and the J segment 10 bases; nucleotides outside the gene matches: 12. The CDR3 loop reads CASCAGRGGYEQFF. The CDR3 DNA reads TGTGCCAGCTGTGCCGGGCGGGGGGGCTACGAGCAGTTCTTC.

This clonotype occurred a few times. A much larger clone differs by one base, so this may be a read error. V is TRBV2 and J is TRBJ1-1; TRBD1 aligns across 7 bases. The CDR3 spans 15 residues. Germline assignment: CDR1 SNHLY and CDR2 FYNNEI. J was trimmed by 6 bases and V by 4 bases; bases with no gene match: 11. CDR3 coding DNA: TGTGCCAGCAGTGTCCGACAGGGTGCTGGGGCTGAAGCTTTCTTT. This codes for CASSVRQGAGAEAFF.

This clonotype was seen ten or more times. This CDR3 is CASSQVSEETQYF. The CDR3, as DNA: TGTGCCAGCAGCCAAGTGTCAGAAGAGACCCAGTACTTC. The chain has TRBV4-2 and TRBJ2-5, with unresolved D. This CDR3 has 13 amino acids. Germline CDR1 is LGHNA and CDR2 is YNFKEQ. Trimming cost V 1 base and J 3 bases, with 6 bases left between them.

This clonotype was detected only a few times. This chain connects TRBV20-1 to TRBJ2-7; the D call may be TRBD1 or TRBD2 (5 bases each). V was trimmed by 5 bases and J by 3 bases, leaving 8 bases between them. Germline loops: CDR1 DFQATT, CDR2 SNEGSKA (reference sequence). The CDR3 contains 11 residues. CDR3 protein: CSAGGGYEQYF. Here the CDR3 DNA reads TGCAGTGCTGGTGGGGGCTACGAGCAGTACTTC.

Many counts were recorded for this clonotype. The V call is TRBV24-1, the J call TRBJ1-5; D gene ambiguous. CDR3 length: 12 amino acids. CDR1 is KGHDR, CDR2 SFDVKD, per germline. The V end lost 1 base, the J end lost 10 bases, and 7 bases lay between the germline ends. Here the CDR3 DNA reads TGTGCCACCAGTGATTTCGGGGTACCCCAGCATTTT. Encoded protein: CATSDFGVPQHF.

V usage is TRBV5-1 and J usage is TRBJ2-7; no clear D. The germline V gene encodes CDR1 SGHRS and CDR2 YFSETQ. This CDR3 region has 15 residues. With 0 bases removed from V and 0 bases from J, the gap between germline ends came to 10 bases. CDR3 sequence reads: CASSLGQRSSYEQYF. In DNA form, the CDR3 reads TGCGCCAGCAGCTTGGGGCAGCGAAGCTCCTACGAGCAGTACTTC.

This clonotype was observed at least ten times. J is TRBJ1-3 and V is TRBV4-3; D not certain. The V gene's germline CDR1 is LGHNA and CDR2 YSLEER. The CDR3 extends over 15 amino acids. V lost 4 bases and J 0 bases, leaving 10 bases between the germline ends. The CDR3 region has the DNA TGCGCCAGCAGCCCTGCGCCGAACTCTGGAAACACCATATATTTT. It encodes CASSPAPNSGNTIYF.

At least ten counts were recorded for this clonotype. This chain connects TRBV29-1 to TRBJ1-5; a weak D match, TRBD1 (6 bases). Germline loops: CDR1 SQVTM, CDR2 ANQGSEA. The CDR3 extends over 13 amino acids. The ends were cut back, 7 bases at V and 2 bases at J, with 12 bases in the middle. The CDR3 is CSAAHRGNQPQHF. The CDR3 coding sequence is TGCAGCGCCGCACACAGGGGCAATCAGCCCCAGCATTTT.

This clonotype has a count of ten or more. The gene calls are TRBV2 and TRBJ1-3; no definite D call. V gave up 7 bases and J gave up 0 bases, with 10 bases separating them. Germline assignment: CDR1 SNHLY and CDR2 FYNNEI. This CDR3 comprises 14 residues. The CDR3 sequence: CASMHGGSGNTIYF. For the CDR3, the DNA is TGTGCCAGCATGCACGGAGGCTCTGGAAACACCATATATTTT.

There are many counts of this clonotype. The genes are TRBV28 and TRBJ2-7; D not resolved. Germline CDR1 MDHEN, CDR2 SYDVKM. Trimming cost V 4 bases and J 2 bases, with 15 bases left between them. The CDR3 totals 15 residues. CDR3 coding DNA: TGTGCCAGCAGTTCCCCCCCGGACCTCACCTACGAGCAGTACTTC. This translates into CASSSPPDLTYEQYF.

The CDR3 loop reads CASSLQPRFQETQYF. CDR3 sequence (DNA): TGTGCCAGCAGCTTACAGCCGCGATTCCAAGAGACCCAGTACTTC. V usage is TRBV7-2 and J usage is TRBJ2-5, with no clear D. The germline V gene has CDR1 SGHTA and CDR2 FQGNSA. The CDR3 extends over 15 amino acids. V lost 2 bases and J lost 1, with 11 bases in between.

The CDR3 reads CASSSSTGGSYNEQFF. The CDR3 bases are TGTGCCAGCAGCTCCAGCACGGGGGGCTCCTACAATGAGCAGTTCTTC. The chain has TRBV5-5 and TRBJ2-1; 7 nucleotides align to TRBD2. Per the germline V gene, CDR1 is SGHKS and CDR2 is YYEKEE (reference sequence). This CDR3 region has 16 residues. Unmatched junction bases numbered 6, after V lost 3 bases and J lost 0 bases.

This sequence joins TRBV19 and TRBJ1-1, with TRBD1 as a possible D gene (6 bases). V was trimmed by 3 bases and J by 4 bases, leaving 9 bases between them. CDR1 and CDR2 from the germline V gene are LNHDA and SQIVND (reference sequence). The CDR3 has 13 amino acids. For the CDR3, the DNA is TGTGCCAGTAGTATCCGAGGGGGCACTGAAGCTTTCTTT. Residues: CASSIRGGTEAFF. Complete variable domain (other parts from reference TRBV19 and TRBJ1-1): DGGITQSPKYLFRKEGQNVTLSCEQNLNHDAMYWYRQDPGQGLRLIYYSQIVNDFQKGDIAEGYSVSREKKESFPLTVTSAQKNPTAFYLCASSIRGGTEAFFGQGTRLTVV.

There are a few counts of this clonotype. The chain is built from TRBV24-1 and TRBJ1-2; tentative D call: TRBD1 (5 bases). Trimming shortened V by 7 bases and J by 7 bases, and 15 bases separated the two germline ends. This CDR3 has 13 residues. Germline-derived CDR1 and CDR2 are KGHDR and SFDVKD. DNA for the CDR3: TGTGCCACCAGCCAAAAGGGGACGCGTGGCTACACCTTC. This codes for CATSQKGTRGYTF.

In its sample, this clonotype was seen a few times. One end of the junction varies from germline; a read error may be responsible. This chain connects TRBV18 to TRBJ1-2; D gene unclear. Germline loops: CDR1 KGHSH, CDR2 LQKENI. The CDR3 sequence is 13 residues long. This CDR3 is CASSPEGIYGYAF. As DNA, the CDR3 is TGTGCCAGCTCACCAGAGGGTATCTATGGCTACGCCTTC.

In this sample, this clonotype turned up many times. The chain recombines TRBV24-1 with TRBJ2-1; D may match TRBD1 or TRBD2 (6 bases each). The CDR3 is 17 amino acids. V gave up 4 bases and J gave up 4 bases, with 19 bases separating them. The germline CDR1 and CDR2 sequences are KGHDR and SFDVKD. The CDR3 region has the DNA TGTGCCACCAGTGAAAGGGGGAAGACTAGTGGGTACAATGAGCAGTTCTTC. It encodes CATSERGKTSGYNEQFF.

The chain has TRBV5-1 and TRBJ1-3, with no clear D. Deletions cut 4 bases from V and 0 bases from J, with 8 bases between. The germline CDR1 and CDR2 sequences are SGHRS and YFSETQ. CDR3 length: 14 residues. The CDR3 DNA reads TGCGCCAGCAGCGTAGACAACTCTGGAAACACCATATATTTT. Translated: CASSVDNSGNTIYF.

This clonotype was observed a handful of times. CDR3: CASRKGKNTGELFF. The DNA of the CDR3 is TGTGCCAGCAGAAAGGGCAAGAACACCGGGGAGCTGTTTTTT. This chain links TRBV12-3 or TRBV12-4 with TRBJ2-2; D is uncertain. This CDR3 is built from 14 residues. V lost 6 bases and J lost 1, with 9 bases in between.

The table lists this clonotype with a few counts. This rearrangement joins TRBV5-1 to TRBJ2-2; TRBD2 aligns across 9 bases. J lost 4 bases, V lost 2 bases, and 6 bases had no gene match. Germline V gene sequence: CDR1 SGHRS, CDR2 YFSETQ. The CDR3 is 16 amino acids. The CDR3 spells CASSFLQRGATGELFF. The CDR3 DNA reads TGCGCCAGCAGCTTCCTCCAGCGGGGGGCCACCGGGGAGCTGTTTTTT.

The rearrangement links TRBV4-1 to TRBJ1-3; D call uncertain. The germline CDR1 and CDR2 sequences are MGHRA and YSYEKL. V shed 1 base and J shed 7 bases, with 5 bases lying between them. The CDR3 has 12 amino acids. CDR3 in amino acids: CASSQGLNTIYF. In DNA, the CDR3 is TGCGCCAGCAGCCAAGGGTTGAACACCATATATTTT.

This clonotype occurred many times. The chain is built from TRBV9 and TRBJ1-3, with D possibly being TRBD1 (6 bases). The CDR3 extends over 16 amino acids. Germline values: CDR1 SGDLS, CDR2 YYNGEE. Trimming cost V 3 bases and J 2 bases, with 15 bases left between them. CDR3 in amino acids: CASSGPQGDTGNTIYF. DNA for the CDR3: TGTGCCAGCAGCGGACCACAGGGAGACACTGGAAACACCATATATTTT.

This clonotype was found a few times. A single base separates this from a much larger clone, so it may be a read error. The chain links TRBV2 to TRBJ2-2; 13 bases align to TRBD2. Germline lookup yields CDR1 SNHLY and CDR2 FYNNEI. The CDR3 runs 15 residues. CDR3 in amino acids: CASRGLAGVVGGLFF. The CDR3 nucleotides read TGTGCCAGCAGAGGACTAGCGGGGGTAGTCGGGGGGCTGTTTTTT.

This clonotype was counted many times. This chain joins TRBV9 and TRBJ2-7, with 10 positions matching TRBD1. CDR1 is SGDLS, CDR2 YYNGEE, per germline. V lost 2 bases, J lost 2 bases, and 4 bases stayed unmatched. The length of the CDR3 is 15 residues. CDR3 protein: CASSVGTGVTYEQYF. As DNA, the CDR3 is TGTGCCAGCAGCGTCGGGACAGGGGTGACCTACGAGCAGTACTTC.